These 30 T cell receptor beta chains were sequenced from one sample in a study of human T cells and chemical hapten exposure. TCRdb reprocessed the RACE reads via MiXCR and lists one record per CDR3 protein. The sample has 300,000 to 450,000 distinct CDR3 sequences, approximately 5.1% seen once. As to time point: pre-sensitization, week 0. Specified treatment: therapeutic diphenylcyclopropenone sensitization with weekly scalp DPC. The material sequenced was whole blood, taken in connection with sensitization to the hapten diphenylcyclopropenone (DPC). The receptors originated from a woman in her 50s with alopecia areata. Some clones in this sample may be carry-over from other donors' samples.

This clonotype has just a few counts. The chain is built from TRBV12-3 or TRBV12-4 and TRBJ1-1; 7 nucleotides line up with TRBD1. The CDR3 spans 13 residues. V lost 5 bases to trimming and J lost 10 bases; unmatched junction nucleotides: 10. CDR3 residues: CASSLGGSGGAFF. For the CDR3, the DNA is TGTGCCAGCAGTCTGGGGGGCTCAGGGGGAGCTTTCTTT.

On this clonotype itself: A read error may explain this, as a much larger clone is one base away. The genes are TRBV7-9 and TRBJ2-7; D unclear. CDR1 is SEHNR and CDR2 is FQNEAQ in the germline V gene (reference sequence). This CDR3 is built from 13 residues. This chain's CDR3 is CASSRGGPYELYF. The CDR3 nucleotides read TGTGCCAGCAGCAGAGGTGGGCCCTACGAGCTGTACTTC.

The chain couples TRBV15 to TRBJ1-1; 7 nucleotides match TRBD1. In germline, CDR1 is LNHNV, CDR2 YYDKDF (reference sequence). Germline trimming cut 1 base from V and 11 bases from J; bases unmatched to any gene: 10. The CDR3 sequence is 14 residues long. CDR3 amino acids: CATSRVAGQTRAFF. CDR3 nucleotide sequence: TGTGCCACCAGCAGAGTGGCGGGACAGACTCGGGCTTTCTTT. Full variable domain (missing parts from reference TRBV15 and TRBJ1-1): DAMVIQNPRYQVTQFGKPVTLSCSQTLNHNVMYWYQQKSSQAPKLLFHYYDKDFNNEADTPDNFQSRRPNTSFCFLDIRSPGLGDTAMYLCATSRVAGQTRAFFGQGTRLTVV.

This clonotype was found many times. The chain joins TRBV3-1 to TRBJ1-4; 8 nucleotides align to TRBD1. Per germline, CDR1 LGHDT and CDR2 YNNKEL (reference sequence). This CDR3 has 15 residues. The J segment lost 8 bases and the V segment lost 2 bases, leaving 7 bases of the junction unmatched. CDR3 residues: CASSQTRGLGEKLFF. In DNA form, the CDR3 reads TGTGCCAGCAGCCAAACCAGGGGGCTAGGAGAAAAACTGTTTTTT.

This clonotype was seen many times. One end of the junction does not line up with germline, which may come from a read error. CDR3 in amino acids: CSVPASGTDNF. The CDR3, as DNA: TGCAGCGTCCCTGCCTCGGGGACAGATAATTTT. The chain uses TRBV29-1 and TRBJ2-3; 7 bases match TRBD1. This CDR3 region has 11 residues. From germline, CDR1 is SQVTM and CDR2 ANQGSEA.

There are many counts of this clonotype. The chain couples TRBV5-5 to TRBJ1-6, with D unclear. This CDR3 has 14 residues. CDR1 and CDR2 from the germline V gene are SGHKS and YYEKEE (reference sequence). V gave up 6 bases and J gave up 6 bases, with 13 bases separating them. The CDR3 region is CASNQVFGNSPLHF. The CDR3 region has the DNA TGTGCCAGCAACCAGGTCTTCGGTAATTCACCCCTCCACTTT.

This clonotype was counted at least ten times. The chain uses TRBV7-2 and TRBJ2-3; 12 positions match TRBD2. CDR3 length equals 15 residues. The V gene end was trimmed by 3 bases and the J gene end by 6 bases; junction bases not matched to a gene: 4. The germline CDR1 and CDR2 sequences are SGHTA and FQGNSA. The CDR3 sequence: CASSLKTSGSDTQYF. CDR3 bases: TGTGCCAGCAGCTTGAAGACTAGCGGGAGCGATACGCAGTATTTT. Full variable domain (missing parts from reference TRBV7-2 and TRBJ2-3): GAGVSQSPSNKVTEKGKDVELRCDPISGHTALYWYRQSLGQGLEFLIYFQGNSAPDKSGLPSDRFSAERTGGSVSTLTIQRTQQEDSAVYLCASSLKTSGSDTQYFGPGTRLTVL.

CDR3 loop: CASRVGPPLGTEAFF. The CDR3, as DNA: TGTGCCAGCAGAGTGGGACCCCCTCTGGGAACTGAAGCTTTCTTT. The chain has TRBV28 and TRBJ1-1; maybe TRBD1 (5 bases). The CDR3 length is 15 residues. Between the trimmed V and J ends, which lost 6 bases and 5 bases, there was a span of 19 bases. CDR1 is MDHEN, CDR2 SYDVKM, per germline.

In its sample, this clonotype was seen many times. CDR3 in DNA: TGTGCCAGCAGGGGGGCTAGCGGGGCTAACAATGAGCAGTTCTTC. Its protein product is CASRGASGANNEQFF. The rearrangement links TRBV7-6 to TRBJ2-1, with TRBD2 identical over 9 bases. V dropped 6 bases and J dropped 5; count of bases not matched to a gene: 8. Germline CDR1 reads SGHVS; CDR2 reads FNYEAQ. This CDR3 spans 15 amino acids.

The DNA for the CDR3 is TGCGCCAGCAGCGCAGGGGAAACCTACAATGAGCAGTTCTTC. It is translated as CASSAGETYNEQFF. This rearrangement joins TRBV5-1 to TRBJ2-1; D might be TRBD1 (6 bases). V lost 4 bases to trimming and J lost 2 bases, with 10 bases between them. The CDR3 is 14 amino acids. Per germline, CDR1 SGHRS and CDR2 YFSETQ.

In this sample, this clonotype turned up many times. This chain's CDR3 is CASSLPDRGGYEQYF. Written as DNA, the CDR3 is TGTGCCAGCAGCCTACCGGACCGGGGAGGCTACGAGCAGTACTTC. The chain carries TRBV13 and TRBJ2-7, with D possibly being TRBD2 (6 bases). V gave up 5 bases and J gave up 3 bases, with 17 bases separating them. The CDR3 is 15 amino acids. Germline lookup yields CDR1 PRHDT and CDR2 FYEKMQ (reference sequence).

This clonotype was counted only a few times. The J gene is TRBJ2-3, the V gene TRBV6-5, with 10 bases that match TRBD1. The trim removed 3 bases at V and 2 bases at J, leaving 8 bases unmatched. CDR1 MNHEY and CDR2 SVGAGI come from the germline V gene. The CDR3 is made up of 17 amino acids. This chain's CDR3 is CASSYGGGQGITDTQYF. The CDR3 DNA reads TGTGCCAGCAGTTATGGAGGGGGACAGGGGATCACAGATACGCAGTATTTT.

This clonotype was recorded many times. This chain joins TRBV2 and TRBJ1-5; D is ambiguous. Germline lookup yields CDR1 SNHLY and CDR2 FYNNEI. Trimming took 6 bases from V and 4 from J, leaving 4 bases between them. The CDR3 totals 11 residues. The CDR3 DNA reads TGTGCCAGCAGGCTAAATCAGCCCCAGCATTTT. This gives the protein CASRLNQPQHF.

This clonotype was picked up a small number of times. V gene TRBV11-2 combines with J gene TRBJ2-7, with D perhaps matching TRBD1 (5 bases). Germline V lookup: CDR1 SGHAT, CDR2 FQNNGV. There are 12 residues in the CDR3. V shed 2 bases and J shed 9 bases, with 11 bases lying between them. The CDR3 nucleotides are TGTGCCAGCAGCTTACAGGACACATGGCAGTACTTC. Encoded protein: CASSLQDTWQYF.

V usage is TRBV6-5 and J usage is TRBJ1-2; D not resolved. Deletions cut 5 bases from V and 2 bases from J, with 18 bases between. CDR1 and CDR2 from the germline V gene are MNHEY and SVGAGI. The CDR3 is made up of 16 amino acids. The CDR3 nucleotides are TGTGCCAGCAGTCTATTGAAACTCTCCCACAACTATGGCTACACCTTC. Translated: CASSLLKLSHNYGYTF.

There are many counts of this clonotype. V and J are TRBV27 and TRBJ2-3; TRBD2 aligns across 10 bases. This CDR3 region has 16 residues. Germline V gene sequence: CDR1 MNHEY, CDR2 SMNVEV (reference sequence). V shed 3 bases, J shed 4 bases, and the junction held 7 bases outside the gene matches. The CDR3 sequence: CASSFLAGVRSDTQYF. The DNA of the CDR3 is TGTGCCAGCAGTTTTCTAGCGGGAGTTCGGTCAGATACGCAGTATTTT.

Only a few counts were recorded for this clonotype. As DNA, the CDR3 is TGCAGCGTTGAGGATCTAGCGGGAGCTGAGCAGTTCTTC. It encodes CSVEDLAGAEQFF. V is TRBV29-1 and J is TRBJ2-1; 10 bases match TRBD2. The V and J ends lost 3 bases and 9 bases, in that order; junction bases with no gene match: 5. Germline values: CDR1 SQVTM, CDR2 ANQGSEA. The CDR3 runs to 13 residues.

In this sample, this clonotype turned up a few times. The rearrangement joins TRBV5-1 to TRBJ2-3; unclear D gene. The CDR3 spans 13 residues. Germline values: CDR1 SGHRS, CDR2 YFSETQ. Trimming took off 3 bases at V and 2 bases at J, with 7 bases between the two ends. CDR3 DNA: TGCGCCAGCAGCTCGGTGTCCACAGATACGCAGTATTTT. Its translation is CASSSVSTDTQYF.

This clonotype was observed at least ten times. V is TRBV21-1 and J is TRBJ2-6; the table's D call, TRBD1, has no DNA check behind it. TRBV21-1 is an annotated pseudogene. This CDR3 has 19 residues. The CDR3 nucleotides are TGTGCCAGCAGCACCCAGAGGACAGAAACCTCCTCTGGGGCCAACGTCCTGACTTTC. Translating it yields CASSTQRTETSSGANVLTF.

This clonotype came up many times. The chain has TRBV4-1 and TRBJ1-1; TRBD1 is a possible D gene (5 bases). This CDR3 comprises 16 residues. Trimming shortened V by 4 bases and J by 3 bases, and 18 bases separated the two germline ends. From germline, CDR1 is MGHRA and CDR2 YSYEKL. The CDR3 sequence is CASSPPSGGRYTEAFF. DNA of the CDR3: TGCGCCAGCAGCCCTCCGAGCGGGGGACGATACACTGAAGCTTTCTTT.

The chain couples TRBV28 to TRBJ2-7; 9 nucleotides line up with TRBD1. This CDR3 contains 17 residues. V was clipped by 2 bases and J by 2 bases; unmatched bases: 10. Germline lookup yields CDR1 MDHEN and CDR2 SYDVKM. DNA of the CDR3: TGTGCCAGCAGTTTACGGGGACAGGGTTTGATCCCCTACGAGCAGTACTTC. Translation: CASSLRGQGLIPYEQYF.

The sample holds a few counts of this clonotype. J is TRBJ1-3 and V is TRBV4-1, with D hard to call. The CDR3 is made up of 15 amino acids. Looked up from germline, CDR1 is MGHRA and CDR2 is YSYEKL. V lost 2 bases to trimming and J lost 4 bases, with 12 bases between them. As DNA, the CDR3 is TGCGCCAGCAGCCAACTACTGGCAGCCGGAAACACCATATATTTT. Translating it yields CASSQLLAAGNTIYF.

This clonotype appeared a few times. The chain joins TRBV6-1 to TRBJ2-7; no firm D call. Germline V gives CDR1 MNHNS, CDR2 SASEGT. Trimming took off 2 bases at V and 2 bases at J, with 13 bases between the two ends. The CDR3 runs to 15 residues. The CDR3 DNA reads TGTGCCAGCAGTGAAAAGGTTCTCGGCACCTACGAGCAGTACTTC. Protein product: CASSEKVLGTYEQYF.

At least ten counts were recorded for this clonotype. CDR3 nucleotides: TGTGCCAGCAGCCCTAACGCGGCCTACGAGCAGTACTTC. Amino acid sequence: CASSPNAAYEQYF. The chain recombines TRBV7-9 with TRBJ2-7; no definite D call. This CDR3 is 13 amino acids long. V was trimmed by 5 bases and J by 2 bases, leaving 10 bases between them. Germline CDR1 reads SEHNR; CDR2 reads FQNEAQ (reference sequence).

This clonotype was counted ten times or more. The rearrangement links TRBV28 to TRBJ2-1; a possible D gene is TRBD2 (5 bases). Germline assignment: CDR1 MDHEN and CDR2 SYDVKM. This CDR3 has 17 amino acids. The germline V and J ends were trimmed by 5 bases and 0 bases, with 17 bases remaining between them. The CDR3 loop reads CASSNSLVGNSYNEQFF. CDR3 DNA sequence: TGTGCCAGCAGTAATTCACTAGTGGGGAACTCCTACAATGAGCAGTTCTTC.

The chain links TRBV6-5 to TRBJ1-6, with D perhaps matching TRBD1 (5 bases). V lost 6 bases to trimming and J lost 8 bases, with 8 bases between them. CDR1 MNHEY and CDR2 SVGAGI come from the germline V gene. The CDR3 runs 12 residues. CDR3 sequence reads: CASRGEDSPLHF. The DNA for the CDR3 is TGTGCCAGCAGGGGGGAGGATTCACCCCTCCACTTT.

This clonotype came up many times. The chain carries TRBV5-1 and TRBJ2-3; 12 bases align to TRBD1. Germline V gene sequence: CDR1 SGHRS, CDR2 YFSETQ. V lost 4 bases and J lost 2; bases outside the gene matches: 8. The CDR3 sequence is 17 residues long. The CDR3 region is CASSPTGTGGPTDTQYF. In DNA form, the CDR3 reads TGCGCCAGCAGCCCAACCGGGACAGGGGGCCCCACAGATACGCAGTATTTT. Looking up the rest from reference TRBV5-1 and TRBJ2-3 gives the full variable domain: KAGVTQTPRYLIKTRGQQVTLSCSPISGHRSVSWYQQTPGQGLQFLFEYFSETQRNKGNFPGRFSGRQFSNSRSEMNVSTLELGDSALYLCASSPTGTGGPTDTQYFGPGTRLTVL.

The chain uses TRBV30 and TRBJ1-4; D possibly corresponds to TRBD1 (5 bases). With 1 base removed from V and 6 bases from J, the gap between germline ends came to 15 bases. CDR3 size: 15 residues. Germline V gene data show CDR1 as GTSNPN and CDR2 as SVGIG (reference sequence). The CDR3 here is CAWSAFQGQDEKLFF. In nucleotides, the CDR3 is TGTGCCTGGAGTGCATTTCAGGGTCAAGATGAAAAACTGTTTTTT. Drawing the rest from reference TRBV30 and TRBJ1-4, the complete variable domain is SQTIHQWPATLVQPVGSPLSLECTVEGTSNPNLYWYRQAAGRGLQLLFYSVGIGQISSEVPQNLSASRPQDRQFILSSKKLLLSDSGFYLCAWSAFQGQDEKLFFGSGTQLSVL.

There are a few counts of this clonotype. This chain uses TRBV4-3 with TRBJ1-2; D call uncertain. Trimming shortened V by 4 bases and J by 4 bases, and 16 bases separated the two germline ends. Germline assignment: CDR1 LGHNA and CDR2 YSLEER. This CDR3 has 15 residues. Written as DNA, the CDR3 is TGCGCCAGCAGCCTCGATTTCCCGGGTCTCTATGGCTACACCTTC. Amino acids: CASSLDFPGLYGYTF.

In this sample, this clonotype turned up many times. V and J are TRBV6-1 and TRBJ1-6, with 10 positions matching TRBD1. The V gene end was trimmed by 3 bases and the J gene end by 10 bases; junction bases not matched to a gene: 6. The CDR3 runs to 15 residues. Germline lookup yields CDR1 MNHNS and CDR2 SASEGT. In DNA form, the CDR3 reads TGTGCCAGCAGTGATATTGGGACAGGGGTATCACCCCTCCACTTT. Amino acids: CASSDIGTGVSPLHF.